This T cell receptor beta chain was obtained from a study of post-analysis software for immune sequencing data. Looking at the study overall: Some patients lacked subtype; others had relapsing-remitting, secondary progressive or progressive-relapsing disease. The study's findings and limits: Among multiple sclerosis patients, normalized Chao1 diversity was significantly below that of controls. F measure grouped same-batch samples tightly together. Controls showed lower frequencies than patients for five or six TRBV segments, and TRBV5-6, TRBV5-1 and TRBV20-1 were among these.

Included in the TCR beta cDNA libraries were unique molecular identifiers. TCRdb analysed the PCR reads with MiXCR anew, one entry per CDR3 protein. The sample lists around 400,000 distinct CDR3 sequences, roughly 35% occurring once. As concerns this clonotype: Its antigen is unknown.

Germline CDR1 SGHTA, CDR2 FQGNSA. The length of the CDR3 is 14 residues. V lost 5 bases and J lost 4, with 12 bases in between. The V gene is TRBV7-2, the J gene TRBJ2-4; D is uncertain. The sequence was collected from a girl aged 5-17 years with multiple sclerosis. Source material: blood. This CDR3 reads CASSPDGAKNIQYF. CDR3 nucleotide sequence: TGTGCCAGCAGCCCGGACGGAGCTAAAAACATTCAGTACTTC.